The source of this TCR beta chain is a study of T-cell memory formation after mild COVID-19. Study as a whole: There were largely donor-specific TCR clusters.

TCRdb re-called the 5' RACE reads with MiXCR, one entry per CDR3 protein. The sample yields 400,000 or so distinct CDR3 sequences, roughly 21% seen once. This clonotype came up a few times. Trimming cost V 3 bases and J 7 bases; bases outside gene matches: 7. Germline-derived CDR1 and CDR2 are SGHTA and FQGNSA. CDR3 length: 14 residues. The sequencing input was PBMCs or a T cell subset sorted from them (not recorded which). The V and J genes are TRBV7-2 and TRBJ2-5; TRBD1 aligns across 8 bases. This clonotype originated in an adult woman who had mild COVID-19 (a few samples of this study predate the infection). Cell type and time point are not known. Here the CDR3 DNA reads TGTGCCAGCAGCTTTGGGACAGGAAAGGCGACCCAGTACTTC. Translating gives CASSFGTGKATQYF. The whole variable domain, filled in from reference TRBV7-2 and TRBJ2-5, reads GAGVSQSPSNKVTEKGKDVELRCDPISGHTALYWYRQSLGQGLEFLIYFQGNSAPDKSGLPSDRFSAERTGGSVSTLTIQRTQQEDSAVYLCASSFGTGKATQYFGPGTRLLVL.